Below, 20 T cell receptor beta chains from the same sample are listed, as sequenced in a study of blood T cell repertoires in COVID-19. Only in-frame clones appear in the TCRdb table, and some are missing; sequencing was by immunoSEQ multiplex PCR. The sample lists just over 300,000 clones, 85% to 90% occurring once. Specimen: peripheral blood. The receptors derive from a woman in her twenties or thirties with COVID-19, enrolled during active disease.

The V call is TRBV6-1, the J call TRBJ2-7; perhaps TRBD2 as D (7 bases). Trimming took off 3 bases at V and 7 bases at J, with 13 bases between the two ends. CDR1 and CDR2 from the germline V gene are MNHNS and SASEGT. This CDR3 is 13 amino acids long. The CDR3 DNA sequence: TGTGCCAGCAGTGACGGGGGGCCGGGAGAGCAGTACGTC. Its protein is CASSDGGPGEQYV.

The chain is built from TRBV5-5 and TRBJ1-6; D gene uncertain. The germline gives CDR1 SGHKS, CDR2 YYEKEE (reference sequence). Trimming took off 5 bases at V and 9 bases at J, with 15 bases between the two ends. The CDR3 sequence is 14 residues long. The CDR3 here is CASSGTVVSSPLHF. The CDR3 region has the DNA TGTGCCAGCAGTGGTACAGTGGTATCTTCACCCCTCCACTTT.

The rearrangement uses TRBV3-1 (or the pseudogene TRBV3-2) and TRBJ1-2; 12 bases match TRBD1. From germline, CDR1 is LGHDT and CDR2 YNNKEL (reference sequence). The CDR3 is made up of 18 amino acids. V trimming: 2 bases; J trimming: 1 base; junction bases outside the gene matches: 8. The CDR3 is CASSQRRDRGQGNYGYTF. Here the CDR3 DNA reads TGTGCCAGCAGCCAACGTAGGGACAGGGGGCAGGGTAACTATGGCTACACCTTC.

The V gene is TRBV7-9, the J gene TRBJ1-2, with D maybe TRBD1 (6 bases). Germline-derived CDR1 and CDR2 are SEHNR and FQNEAQ (reference sequence). Deletions cut 4 bases from V and 7 bases from J, with 13 bases between. The CDR3 has 13 amino acids. CDR3 amino acids: CASSSGQSSGYTF. The CDR3 coding sequence is TGTGCCAGCAGCTCCGGACAGTCTTCTGGCTACACCTTC.

This chain links TRBV7-9 with TRBJ1-6; 8 positions agree with TRBD1. The CDR3 is made up of 17 amino acids. CDR1 is SEHNR and CDR2 is FQNEAQ in the germline V gene (reference sequence). V lost 1 base and J lost 3; bases outside the gene matches: 5. The CDR3: CASSLGQGNDYNSPLHF. CDR3 DNA sequence: TGTGCCAGCAGCTTAGGACAGGGGAACGACTATAATTCACCCCTCCACTTT.

This sequence joins TRBV9 and TRBJ2-2, with D unclear. The V and J ends lost 4 bases and 3 bases respectively, with 13 bases between them. Germline-derived CDR1 and CDR2 are SGDLS and YYNGEE. CDR3 size: 15 residues. CDR3 in DNA: TGTGCCAGCAGCCCAATTCTAGTCTACACCGGGGAGCTGTTTTTT. This gives the protein CASSPILVYTGELFF.

The gene calls are TRBV15 and TRBJ2-5; TRBD2 agrees at 7 bases. The CDR3 is made up of 13 amino acids. V shed 8 bases and J 2 bases; nucleotides not matched to a gene: 5. The germline gives CDR1 LNHNV, CDR2 YYDKDF (reference sequence). As DNA, the CDR3 is TGTGCCACCCGTCGGGGAGGGCAAGAGACCCAGTACTTC. Protein sequence: CATRRGGQETQYF.

The genes are TRBV2 and TRBJ1-2, with 8 bases aligning to TRBD1. The length of the CDR3 is 14 residues. Germline CDR1 reads SNHLY; CDR2 reads FYNNEI. Germline trimming cut 5 bases from V and 6 bases from J; bases unmatched to any gene: 8. The CDR3 loop reads CASSRTGPRNGYTF. CDR3 sequence (DNA): TGTGCCAGCAGTCGGACAGGGCCTCGCAATGGCTACACCTTC.

A single count supports this clone. The rearrangement uses TRBV12-3 or TRBV12-4 and TRBJ2-3, with D tentatively TRBD2 (6 bases). V was clipped by 3 bases and J by 4 bases, with 8 bases between them. The CDR3 is 13 residues long. CDR3 sequence (DNA): TGTGCCAGCAGTTTGGCGGGGCCAGATACGCAGTATTTT. It specifies CASSLAGPDTQYF.

This chain joins TRBV11-3 and TRBJ2-2; TRBD1 agrees at 9 bases. The V segment lost 8 bases and the J segment 7 bases; nucleotides outside the gene matches: 8. Germline-derived CDR1 and CDR2 are SGHNT and YENEEA. The CDR3 loop spans 14 amino acids. CDR3 region: CASRRQGVDGELFF. CDR3 sequence (DNA): TGTGCCAGCCGAAGACAGGGGGTGGACGGGGAGCTGTTTTTT.

The chain carries TRBV7-9 and TRBJ1-3; D is possibly TRBD1 (5 bases). Germline values: CDR1 SEHNR, CDR2 FQNEAQ (reference sequence). The CDR3 contains 12 residues. V was clipped by 5 bases and J by 7 bases, with 9 bases between them. CDR3 sequence (DNA): TGTGCCAGCAGCCAGGGAACGAACACCATATATTTT. Amino acids: CASSQGTNTIYF.

This chain links TRBV5-1 with TRBJ1-1, with 8 bases lining up with TRBD1. This CDR3 contains 13 residues. From germline, CDR1 is SGHRS and CDR2 YFSETQ. V shed 4 bases and J 11 bases; nucleotides not matched to a gene: 10. The CDR3 sequence: CASSINQGADAFF. The CDR3 DNA is TGCGCCAGCAGCATAAATCAGGGGGCGGATGCTTTCTTT.

The CDR3 loop is CASSLDGSNQPQHF. CDR3 coding DNA: TGCGCCAGCAGCTTGGACGGTAGCAATCAGCCCCAGCATTTT. The chain uses TRBV5-1 and TRBJ1-5; the D is unclear. This CDR3 contains 14 residues. V shed 0 bases and J shed 0 bases, with 4 bases lying between them. CDR1 is SGHRS, CDR2 YFSETQ, per germline. The variable domain in full, with the rest retrieved from reference TRBV5-1 and TRBJ1-5, is KAGVTQTPRYLIKTRGQQVTLSCSPISGHRSVSWYQQTPGQGLQFLFEYFSETQRNKGNFPGRFSGRQFSNSRSEMNVSTLELGDSALYLCASSLDGSNQPQHFGDGTRLSIL.

The chain is built from TRBV6-5 and TRBJ2-1; D possibly corresponds to TRBD2 (5 bases). The CDR3 is 14 residues long. V dropped 3 bases and J dropped 8 bases, with 14 bases sitting between them. Germline V gives CDR1 MNHEY, CDR2 SVGAGI. CDR3 nucleotides: TGTGCCAGCAGTTATGCCCGGGAATCGGATGAGCAGTTCTTC. It translates to CASSYARESDEQFF.

This chain links TRBV2 with TRBJ2-2; a possible D gene is TRBD2 (5 bases). Germline CDR1 is SNHLY and CDR2 is FYNNEI. The CDR3 has 15 residues. V lost 7 bases and J 1 base, leaving 13 bases between the germline ends. CDR3 protein: CASTVGRENTGELFF. DNA of the CDR3: TGTGCCAGCACGGTCGGACGGGAGAACACCGGGGAGCTGTTTTTT.

The J gene is TRBJ2-2, the V gene TRBV18, with D unclear. This CDR3 region has 15 residues. The V end lost 2 bases, the J end lost 5 bases, and 12 bases lay between the germline ends. Germline values: CDR1 KGHSH, CDR2 LQKENI. The CDR3 is CASSPITRATGELFF. The CDR3 nucleotides are TGTGCCAGCTCACCAATTACGCGCGCGACCGGGGAGCTGTTTTTT.

This sequence joins TRBV21-1 and TRBJ2-7; the listed D gene, TRBD1, was not tested against the DNA. TRBV21-1 is marked as a pseudogene. CDR3 length equals 14 residues. The CDR3 coding sequence is TGTGCCAGCAGCTGGACAGGGAGCTCCTACGAGCAGTACTTC. Its protein is CASSWTGSSYEQYF.

The V gene is TRBV5-6, the J gene TRBJ1-6; 7 bases line up with TRBD1. V lost 4 bases to trimming and J lost 1 base; unmatched junction nucleotides: 11. CDR1 is SGHDT and CDR2 is YYEEEE in the germline V gene. The CDR3 has 18 amino acids. The CDR3 nucleotides are TGTGCCAGCAGCACCGGTGGAGGGGGCGAATCCTATAATTCACCCCTCCACTTT. This encodes CASSTGGGGESYNSPLHF.

This clone was seen just once. The V and J genes are TRBV3-1 (or the pseudogene TRBV3-2) and TRBJ1-1, with 8 bases fitting TRBD1. The CDR3 totals 14 residues. CDR1 is LGHDT, CDR2 YNNKEL, per germline (reference sequence). Losses at the gene ends were 0 bases for V and 11 bases for J; bases not matched to a gene: 8. CDR3 sequence reads: CASSQEKDRALAFF. In nucleotides, the CDR3 is TGTGCCAGCAGCCAAGAGAAGGACAGGGCCTTGGCTTTCTTT.

V is TRBV6-5 and J is TRBJ1-1; 7 bases align to TRBD1. The J segment lost 6 bases and the V segment lost 5 bases, leaving 6 bases of the junction unmatched. The CDR3 loop spans 13 amino acids. The germline gives CDR1 MNHEY, CDR2 SVGAGI. As DNA, the CDR3 is TGTGCCAGCAGTACTGACAGGGTGTCTGAAGCTTTCTTT. Its protein is CASSTDRVSEAFF.